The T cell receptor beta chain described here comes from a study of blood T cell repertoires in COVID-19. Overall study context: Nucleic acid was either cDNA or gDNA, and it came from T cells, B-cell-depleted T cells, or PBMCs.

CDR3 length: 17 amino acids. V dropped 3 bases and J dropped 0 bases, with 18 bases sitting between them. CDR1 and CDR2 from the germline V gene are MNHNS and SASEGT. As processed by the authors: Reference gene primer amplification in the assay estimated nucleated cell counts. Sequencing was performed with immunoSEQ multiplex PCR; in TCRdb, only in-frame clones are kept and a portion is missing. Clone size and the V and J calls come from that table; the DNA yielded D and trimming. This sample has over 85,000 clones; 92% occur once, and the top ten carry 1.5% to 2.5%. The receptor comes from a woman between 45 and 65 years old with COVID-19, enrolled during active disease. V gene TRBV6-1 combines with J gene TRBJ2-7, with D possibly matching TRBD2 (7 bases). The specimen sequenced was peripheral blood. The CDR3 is CASSERGGGGTSYEQYF. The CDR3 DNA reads TGTGCCAGCAGTGAGAGGGGGGGCGGGGGCACCTCCTACGAGCAGTACTTC.